This T cell receptor (beta chain) was recovered during a study of OX40 agonist ivuxolimab in advanced cancers. Study background: Three patients responded partially, comprising one with hepatocellular carcinoma and two with cutaneous melanoma. Regarding the study as a whole: On average, CD8+ T cells had more expanded clones than CD4+.

With regard to this clone: Its cognate antigen is unknown.

Sequenced by immunoSEQ multiplex PCR; TCRdb stores in-frame clones only, minus some. This sample has around 150,000 clones, with over 75% found just once. Trimming stripped 4 bases from V and 4 bases from J, with 7 bases between. Germline V CDR1 and CDR2: MDHEN, SYDVKM. There are 12 residues in the CDR3. J is TRBJ1-2 and V is TRBV28; D may be TRBD1 (5 bases). The sequence derives from an adult with an advanced solid tumor such as melanoma, head and neck, liver or kidney cancer. The starting material was CD4+ or CD8+ T cells sorted from blood, obtained in a trial of the OX40 agonist ivuxolimab. The CDR3 DNA reads TGTGCCAGCAGTTCCAGGGTCTATGGCTACACCTTC. Translated, it gives CASSSRVYGYTF.